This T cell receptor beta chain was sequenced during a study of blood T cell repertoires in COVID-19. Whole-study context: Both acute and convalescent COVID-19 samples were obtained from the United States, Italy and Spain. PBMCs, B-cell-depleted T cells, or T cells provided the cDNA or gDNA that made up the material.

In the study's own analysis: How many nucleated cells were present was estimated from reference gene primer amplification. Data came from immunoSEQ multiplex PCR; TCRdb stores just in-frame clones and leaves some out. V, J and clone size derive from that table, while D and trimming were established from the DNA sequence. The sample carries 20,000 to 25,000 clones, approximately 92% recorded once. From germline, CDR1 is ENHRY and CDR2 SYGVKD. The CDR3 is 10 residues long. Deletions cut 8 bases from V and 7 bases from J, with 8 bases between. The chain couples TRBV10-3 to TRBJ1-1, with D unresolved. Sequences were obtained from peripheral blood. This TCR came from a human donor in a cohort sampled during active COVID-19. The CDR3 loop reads CAIGEGEAFF. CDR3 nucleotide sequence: TGTGCCATCGGGGAGGGTGAAGCTTTCTTT.